The T cell receptor beta chain under discussion was sequenced for a study of shared clonotypes between healthy human individuals. Overall study context: Donors were two women and a few men aged 18 to 49.

Study-level points and caveats: Among donors, sharing of clonotypes was expected to be affected by sequencing depth.

In replicate PCRs of sorted subsets, 150 to 200 ng DNA, roughly 27,000 T cell genomes, was used. Sequenced by immunoSEQ multiplex PCR; TCRdb stores in-frame clones only, minus some. The sample carries around 2.3 million clones, under 97% recorded once. Trimming shortened V by 4 bases and J by 4 bases, and 8 bases separated the two germline ends. The CDR3 has 13 residues. The V gene's germline CDR1 is GTSNPN and CDR2 SVGIG (reference sequence). On this clone itself: No antigen is known for it.

The chain carries TRBV30 and TRBJ1-6, with a possible D match to TRBD1 (5 bases). Sample: naive CD4+ T cells sorted from blood. Subset meaning: CD45RA+ positively selected. This sequence was found in a man between 18 and 35 years old in good health. In DNA form, the CDR3 reads TGTGCCTGGATGGGGGGGTATAATTCACCCCTCCACTTT. This codes for CAWMGGYNSPLHF.